Below, 2 T cell receptor beta chains from the same sample are listed, as sequenced in a study of blood T cell repertoires in COVID-19. Data came from immunoSEQ multiplex PCR; TCRdb stores just in-frame clones and leaves some out. This sample has approximately 93,000 clones; approximately 88% occur once, and the top ten carry over 0.45%. Sequenced material: peripheral blood. These receptors were collected from a man aged 60 to 75 with acute or convalescent COVID-19.

The chain joins TRBV4-1 to TRBJ1-4; 7 nucleotides agree with TRBD1. Per the germline V gene, CDR1 is MGHRA and CDR2 is YSYEKL. The CDR3 runs to 15 residues. The V and J ends lost 2 bases and 4 bases, in that order; junction bases with no gene match: 4. The CDR3 reads CASSQWAGGNEKLFF. CDR3 sequence (DNA): TGCGCCAGCAGCCAATGGGCAGGGGGTAATGAAAAACTGTTTTTT.

This clone was recorded a few times. V is TRBV19 and J is TRBJ2-2; possibly TRBD1 for D (6 bases). The length of the CDR3 is 15 residues. The germline V gene encodes CDR1 LNHDA and CDR2 SQIVND (reference sequence). V was shortened by 6 bases and J by 0 bases, with 11 bases between the two germline ends. The CDR3 nucleotides are TGTGCCAGTAGGTCCGGGACACCGAACACCGGGGAGCTGTTTTTT. This sequence encodes CASRSGTPNTGELFF.